Following are 20 T cell receptor beta chains from one sample sequenced in a study of T cell repertoires in cytomegalovirus infection. Their antigens remain unidentified. TCRdb fed the reads into MiXCR, producing one record per CDR3 protein. The table lists over 250,000 distinct CDR3 sequences, less than 25% of them singletons. Sequences were derived from cultured PBMCs, sampled from culture after CMV antigen stimulation. The receptors derive from a human donor in good health (CMV status not recorded). Some clones in this sample may be carry-over from other donors' samples.

The chain has TRBV28 and TRBJ2-6, with D unresolved. The CDR3 totals 15 residues. Trimming stripped 3 bases from V and 4 bases from J, with 10 bases between. Germline loops: CDR1 MDHEN, CDR2 SYDVKM. The CDR3 bases are TGTGCCAGCAGTTTTGTGGTGGACGGGGCCAACGTCCTGACTTTC. Encoded protein: CASSFVVDGANVLTF.

This clonotype was counted at least ten times. The chain joins TRBV6-1 to TRBJ1-1; D gene ambiguous. This CDR3 contains 14 residues. Trimming removed 3 bases from V and 1 base from J, with 9 bases in between. From germline, CDR1 is MNHNS and CDR2 SASEGT. As DNA, the CDR3 is TGTGCCAGCAGTGAGTTGGTTGCGAACACTGAAGCTTTCTTT. Protein product: CASSELVANTEAFF.

The chain carries TRBV13 and TRBJ2-2; TRBD1 aligns across 7 bases. The CDR3 sequence is 14 residues long. V was pared by 5 bases and J by 11 bases, with 11 bases of the junction left unmatched. From germline, CDR1 is PRHDT and CDR2 FYEKMQ (reference sequence). Here the CDR3 reads CASSPRGPEGELFF. CDR3 coding DNA: TGTGCCAGCAGCCCGAGGGGGCCTGAGGGTGAGCTGTTTTTT.

The V and J genes are TRBV2 and TRBJ2-2; no clear D. Per germline, CDR1 SNHLY and CDR2 FYNNEI. Trimming took 4 bases from V and 2 from J, leaving 5 bases between them. The CDR3 runs 13 residues. CDR3 sequence (DNA): TGTGCCAGCAGTGCCCCAAACACCGGGGAGCTGTTTTTT. It codes for CASSAPNTGELFF.

In its sample, this clonotype was seen many times. The chain is built from TRBV7-2 and TRBJ2-3; a weak D match, TRBD2 (6 bases). V was pared by 3 bases and J by 2 bases, with 12 bases between. The CDR3 covers 15 residues. In germline, CDR1 is SGHTA, CDR2 FQGNSA. Written as DNA, the CDR3 is TGTGCCAGCAGCTTCACGGGCGGGGACACAGATACGCAGTATTTT. It encodes CASSFTGGDTDTQYF.

J is TRBJ2-7 and V is TRBV6-6, with a tentative D call TRBD2 (6 bases). V gave up 6 bases and J gave up 1 base, with 13 bases separating them. The length of the CDR3 is 14 residues. CDR1 is MNHNY and CDR2 is SVGAGI in the germline V gene (reference sequence). The CDR3 region is CASSGLPVSYEQYF. The CDR3, as DNA: TGTGCCAGCAGCGGACTACCCGTATCCTACGAGCAGTACTTC.

This chain connects TRBV29-1 to TRBJ1-1, with D perhaps matching TRBD1 (6 bases). Trimming removed 4 bases from V and 0 bases from J, with 9 bases in between. The germline gives CDR1 SQVTM, CDR2 ANQGSEA. The CDR3 covers 13 residues. The CDR3 here is CSVVRQVNTEAFF. The CDR3 DNA sequence: TGCAGCGTTGTACGACAGGTGAACACTGAAGCTTTCTTT.

The rearrangement links TRBV24-1 to TRBJ2-7; 9 bases are a match to TRBD2. V lost 4 bases to trimming and J lost 2 bases; unmatched junction nucleotides: 8. The CDR3 totals 16 residues. Germline CDR1 reads KGHDR; CDR2 reads SFDVKD. CDR3 coding DNA: TGTGCCACCAGTGACCCCTTTAGCGGGAGTCCCTACGAGCAGTACTTC. Residues: CATSDPFSGSPYEQYF.

This clonotype was seen ten or more times. This chain uses TRBV7-8 with TRBJ1-4; D unclear. V lost 2 bases and J 1 base, leaving 11 bases between the germline ends. Germline-derived CDR1 and CDR2 are SGHVS and FQNEAQ. The CDR3 sequence is 16 residues long. CDR3 loop: CASSLKTLGTNEKLFF. The CDR3 DNA reads as TGTGCCAGCAGCTTAAAAACCCTGGGAACTAATGAAAAACTGTTTTTT.

This clonotype showed up many times. V gene TRBV7-9 combines with J gene TRBJ2-2, with D unresolved. The ends were cut back, 3 bases at V and 3 bases at J, with 11 bases in the middle. Looked up from germline, CDR1 is SEHNR and CDR2 is FQNEAQ (reference sequence). CDR3 length: 15 residues. Here the CDR3 reads CASSFEAIDTGELFF. DNA of the CDR3: TGTGCCAGCAGCTTCGAGGCGATCGACACCGGGGAGCTGTTTTTT.

V usage is TRBV20-1 and J usage is TRBJ2-1, with a tentative D call TRBD1 (5 bases). Trimming removed 5 bases from V and 0 bases from J, with 11 bases in between. The CDR3 is 14 residues long. Germline V gene data show CDR1 as DFQATT and CDR2 as SNEGSKA (reference sequence). The CDR3 sequence: CSAPQVPSYNEQFF. The DNA of the CDR3 is TGCAGTGCTCCACAGGTCCCCTCCTACAATGAGCAGTTCTTC.

This chain joins TRBV7-2 and TRBJ2-1; the match to TRBD2 covers 10 bases. Trimming at V came to 3 bases and at J to 7 bases, leaving 3 bases not matched to a gene. The germline V gene encodes CDR1 SGHTA and CDR2 FQGNSA. The CDR3 consists of 14 residues. The CDR3: CASSFSGRVNEQFF. The CDR3 DNA sequence: TGTGCCAGCAGCTTCAGCGGGAGGGTTAATGAGCAGTTCTTC.

The chain is built from TRBV20-1 and TRBJ2-3; tentative D call: TRBD2 (6 bases). The CDR3 length is 14 residues. In germline, CDR1 is DFQATT, CDR2 SNEGSKA (reference sequence). V dropped 5 bases and J dropped 2 bases, with 14 bases sitting between them. CDR3 protein: CSADGGGDTDTQYF. CDR3 sequence (DNA): TGCAGTGCTGACGGGGGTGGGGACACAGATACGCAGTATTTT.

CDR3 protein: CASSYYTGTLSIDTQYF. The CDR3 nucleotides read TGTGCCAGCAGTTACTATACCGGGACACTTTCCATAGATACGCAGTATTTT. V is TRBV6-5 and J is TRBJ2-3, with D tentatively TRBD1 (6 bases). Germline V gene data show CDR1 as MNHEY and CDR2 as SVGAGI. V was shortened by 1 base and J by 5 bases, with 19 bases between the two germline ends. The CDR3 is made up of 17 amino acids.

The J gene is TRBJ2-1, the V gene TRBV12-3 or TRBV12-4, with a tentative D call TRBD2 (5 bases). V lost 6 bases and J 3 bases, leaving 27 bases between the germline ends. The CDR3 is made up of 19 amino acids. CDR3: CASRPNPLASNPNYNEQFF. The CDR3 nucleotides read TGTGCCAGCAGACCTAACCCCCTAGCCTCTAATCCTAACTACAATGAGCAGTTCTTC.

CDR3 in DNA: TGTGCCAGCAGCCCTCAGGGGGACCTGGCCTACGAGCAGTACTTC. Its protein is CASSPQGDLAYEQYF. The chain joins TRBV7-6 to TRBJ2-7; TRBD1 matches at 7 bases. Per germline, CDR1 SGHVS and CDR2 FNYEAQ. The length of the CDR3 is 15 residues. The V segment lost 5 bases and the J segment 2 bases; nucleotides outside the gene matches: 9.

This chain uses TRBV6-2 or TRBV6-3 with TRBJ2-7, with D unresolved. The CDR3 is 13 amino acids. Per germline, CDR1 MNHEY and CDR2 SVGEGT. The V and J ends lost 5 bases and 3 bases respectively, with 11 bases between them. The CDR3 sequence: CASSPQTVYEQYV. The CDR3 DNA is TGTGCCAGCAGTCCTCAAACCGTCTACGAGCAGTACGTC.

This clonotype turned up a few times. The chain carries TRBV6-4 and TRBJ2-3; 12 bases map to TRBD2. With V trimmed by 3 bases and J by 0 bases, 1 base remained unmatched. This CDR3 has 16 amino acids. Germline CDR1 MRHNA, CDR2 SNTAGT. Here the CDR3 DNA reads TGTGCCAGCAGTGAGACTAGCGGGAGTAGCACAGATACGCAGTATTTT. Protein sequence: CASSETSGSSTDTQYF.

This clonotype occurred a few times. The chain uses TRBV11-2 and TRBJ2-4; possibly TRBD2 for D (7 bases). V was trimmed by 0 bases and J by 0 bases, leaving 9 bases between them. Germline lookup yields CDR1 SGHAT and CDR2 FQNNGV. This CDR3 is built from 16 residues. CDR3 bases: TGTGCCAGCAGCTTAGACGGGGGGCTAGCCAAAAACATTCAGTACTTC. Protein sequence: CASSLDGGLAKNIQYF.

This clonotype was counted between two and nine times. CDR3 nucleotide sequence: TGTGCCAGCAGCTTGGCAGGGGCCCTCGACACAGATACGCAGTATTTT. Protein: CASSLAGALDTDTQYF. The chain combines TRBV5-4 with TRBJ2-3, with D tentatively TRBD1 (6 bases). From germline, CDR1 is SGHNT and CDR2 YYREEE (reference sequence). This CDR3 region has 16 residues. Trimming stripped 0 bases from V and 2 bases from J, with 13 bases between. The full variable domain, with the rest looked up from reference TRBV5-4 and TRBJ2-3, is ETGVTQSPTHLIKTRGQQVTLRCSSQSGHNTVSWYQQALGQGPQFIFQYYREEENGRGNFPPRFSGLQFPNYSSELNVNALELDDSALYLCASSLAGALDTDTQYFGPGTRLTVL.